What follows is one TCR beta chain and its context. Its antigen is not yet known. Qualities for individual bases were not recorded, and no much larger clone is one base off. The data originate from a study of blood T cell repertoires in COVID-19 (dated by TCRdb to the early 2020s). Study-wide context: Samples from collaborators originated in the United States, Italy and Spain and spanned both the acute and convalescent phases of COVID-19. The prospective study material was composed of cDNA or gDNA derived from T cells, B-cell-depleted T cells, or PBMCs. The dataset comprised deeply sampled blood TCRbeta repertoires from subjects exposed to, actively infected with, or recovered from COVID-19. The repertoires were released in a freely available public database intended as a resource for research on the immune response to SARS-CoV-2. The samples were drawn from two sources: the first 160 participants of the ongoing ImmuneRACE study, and 1,200 or so subjects contributed by 6 global collaborators. The sample metadata nearly always contained a de-identified subject ID, COVID-19 status, age in years and sex. Where HLA class I and class II types were available, the types were taken from metadata supplied by the sample provider, not from assay-based typing. Overall study outcomes, separate from this receptor: The amount of clinical and demographic metadata varied by source and participant and was provided uncurated.

V and J are truncated by 7 bases and 4 bases respectively, leaving an intervening sequence of 15 bases. From the cysteine through the phenylalanine, the CDR3 covers 14 amino acids. Only the CDR3 DNA is retained, 42 bases long and in frame from the first base. Reading the germline V gene gives CDR1 SNHLY and CDR2 FYNNEI. Whole blood was collected in K2EDTA tubes by collaborating institutions according to the institutions' own protocols. For TCRbeta analysis, collaborators shipped samples in one of three forms: frozen whole blood, isolated PBMCs, or DNA extracted from either of those sample types. TCRbeta CDR3 regions were amplified from genomic DNA using the immunoSEQ Assay, a bias-controlled multiplex PCR. Turning to the authors' computational methods: The number of nucleated cells in each sample was estimated from the amplification of reference gene primers within the assay. To quantify the absolute abundance of each unique TCRbeta CDR3 rearrangement, sequence reads were collapsed and filtered. For each sample, productive Simpson clonality was calculated as the square root of Simpson's diversity index over productive rearrangements. TCRdb re-hosts the immuneACCESS table, in-frame sequences only. Its copies lack some clones; in the studies checked, an unresolved V gene accounts for under half of them, and the cause for the rest is not known. That table supplies the V and J calls and clone size; D and trimming were determined from the DNA. In this sample the table shows roughly 100,000 clones, 88% of which occur a single time. The top ten constitute approximately 4.8% of the sample.

The chain employs TRBV2 and TRBJ2-3, and TRBD2 may be the D gene, going by 6 matching bases. This receptor was taken from an elderly woman with active COVID-19. The sequenced sample was peripheral blood. The DNA sequence follows: TGTGCCAGCAAAGCTAGCGAGATACCAGATACGCAGTATTTT. Its protein product is CASKASEIPDTQYF.